The entry that follows covers one TCR beta chain sequence. In its sample, this clonotype was seen a few times. Its antigen specificity is not known. No base quality values were provided; no much bigger clone lies one nucleotide off. This sample is drawn from a study of identical twins listed by TCRdb under 2016. With respect to the entire study: TCR alpha and beta repertoires from monozygotic twins, unrelated adults of various ages and cord blood were deep-sequenced to test whether fetal clonotypes persist. Replicate twin experiments were performed at different times using different library preparation protocols to rule out contamination. On the study overall, not on this receptor specifically: The excess sharing between twins in beta out-of-frame sequences was weaker because fewer shared sequences reduced the signal-to-noise ratio. Zero-insertion analyses could be partly confounded by invariant T cells such as MAIT and iNKT, though diverse VJ usage argued against such confounding for most clonotypes. Compared with coincidental sharing between unrelated individuals, out-of-frame TCR alpha sequences shared between twins showed an excess of sequences with low generation probability. Because the same donors could not be followed over many years, conclusions were based on cross-sectional statistical analysis. Fewer insertions were carried by abundant cord blood beta clonotypes; a weaker similar trend was observed in young adult naive repertoires, while no such trend was observed in memory repertoires. In monozygotic twins, out-of-frame TCR alpha sharing was systematically underestimated by recombination models, although the models agreed with sharing between unrelated individuals.

Every donor was a healthy Caucasian. Three unrelated non-twin adults were additionally sequenced: a male aged 18 to 29, a male aged 50 to 59 and a female aged 50 to 59. Miltenyi CD45RO+ enrichment and human naive T-cell isolation kits were used to isolate memory (CD45RO+) and naive T cells from PBMC. The CDR3 contains 19 residues, cysteine and phenylalanine counted. The DNA shown is the 57-base CDR3, in frame from base 1. The germline V gene (reference sequence) specifies LNHNV as CDR1 and YYDKDF as CDR2. V is cut by 2 bases and J by 0 bases, and the space between the germline ends is 21 bases. The method behind the library was 5' RACE. The sequencing machine was an Illumina HiSeq 2000. Template switching introduced a universal primer binding site; the final cDNA contained a unique molecular identifier, enabling accurate counting of TCR cDNA molecules. First-strand cDNA for TCR alpha and beta chains was synthesized from specific primers in the conserved constant-segment region. To control for contamination, every cDNA library carried two barcodes: a SMART-Mk sample barcode plus Illumina barcodes. TruSeq adapter sequences and Illumina sample barcodes were added in two successive PCR steps. The Illumina HiSeq platform was used with custom primers to sequence TCR alpha and beta cDNA libraries. Turning to the authors' computational methods: Unique molecular identifiers were extracted from raw reads with MiGEC, and CDR3 positions were determined with MiXCR. Recombination models were inferred per individual with the repgenHMM and IGoR tools using an EM algorithm. Shared clonotype analysis was performed with the tcR package in R, normalizing sharing by the product of cloneset sizes. To study raw recombination without the effects of thymic and clonal selection, out-of-frame nonproductive sequences were analyzed. TCRdb itself trimmed the public reads at Q25 with fastp, ran MiXCR and retained productive beta chains. Rows are unified per CDR3 protein, each entry keeping the most common DNA and genes. None of the V and J calls come from the authors' own analysis; TCRdb made them. Recorded for this sample are hundreds of thousands of distinct CDR3 sequences; 5.5% to 6.5% of them occurred a single time. About 2% of the sample comes from the top ten.

The sequence is built from TRBV15 and TRBJ2-3; the D region may be TRBD1 or TRBD2, each matching 5 bases equally. This TCR derives from a man aged 18 to 29 in good health. The specimen was naive T cells sorted from blood. The sample's cell subset or site label is to be understood as: cells isolated with a human naive T-cell isolation kit. DNA sequence: TGTGCCACCAGCAGAACTCTTCCCTCCGGGACGAGTAGCACAGATACGCAGTATTTT. It codes for CATSRTLPSGTSSTDTQYF.